This is a list of T cell receptor beta chains from one sample in a study of T cells in localized non-small cell lung cancer. Sequencing was performed with immunoSEQ multiplex PCR; in TCRdb, only in-frame clones are kept and a portion is missing. The table lists some 51,000 clones, roughly 90% of them singletons. Sequencing was performed on peripheral blood, taken before any cancer treatment. The origin of the receptors is a woman aged 40-69 years with stage I lung adenocarcinoma. The CDR3 runs from the conserved cysteine through the conserved F or W. The D gene is left open where the match is weak. Some rows mark clone size as missing; the rest say once, few, many or name a class of expanded clone.

DNA: TGCAGCGTCGATGGAGATGGCTACACCTTC
CDR3: CSVDGDGYTF
D: NA
J: TRBJ1-2
size: NA
V: TRBV29-1

DNA: TGTGCCAGCAGGGGTTTAGGACGGACTGAAGCTTTCTTT
CDR3: CASRGLGRTEAFF
D: NA
J: TRBJ1-1
size: NA
V: TRBV6-1

DNA: TGCGCCAGCAGTGAGGGGGAGGCCGGGACAGGGGGCTTTGGCACTGAAGCTTTCTTT
CDR3: CASSEGEAGTGGFGTEAFF
D: TRBD1
J: TRBJ1-1
size: NA
V: TRBV10-1

DNA: TGTGCCAGCAGCTTAGGGCCCGGGGGGGGAAATGAGCAGTTCTTC
CDR3: CASSLGPGGGNEQFF
D: TRBD2
J: TRBJ2-1
size: NA
V: TRBV11-3

DNA: TGTGCCAGCAGTGGAGATCTAGCGGATACGCAGTATTTT
CDR3: CASSGDLADTQYF
D: NA
J: TRBJ2-3
size: NA
V: TRBV2

DNA: TGTGCCAGCAGACAGACAGGGCCTAATGAAAAACTGTTTTTT
CDR3: CASRQTGPNEKLFF
D: TRBD1
J: TRBJ1-4
size: NA
V: TRBV6-5

DNA: TGCAGCGTTGCTCTTATAATGAACACTGAAGCTTTCTTT
CDR3: CSVALIMNTEAFF
D: NA
J: TRBJ1-1
size: NA
V: TRBV29-1

DNA: TGTGCCAGTAGTATGGACACTCGGAGCGGCAATTCACCCCTCCACTTT
CDR3: CASSMDTRSGNSPLHF
D: NA
J: TRBJ1-6
size: NA
V: TRBV19

DNA: TGTGCCAGTAAGAAAGGCTACGAGCAGTACTTC
CDR3: CASKKGYEQYF
D: NA
J: TRBJ2-7
size: NA
V: TRBV19

DNA: TGTGCCAGCAGTCCAAAGGCGGGGTCCTACACAGATACGCAGTATTTT
CDR3: CASSPKAGSYTDTQYF
D: NA
J: TRBJ2-3
size: NA
V: TRBV6-6

DNA: TGTGCCAGCAGCTTAACGGGGCCAGCCGGCGAGCAGTACTTC
CDR3: CASSLTGPAGEQYF
D: NA
J: TRBJ2-7
size: NA
V: TRBV7-3

DNA: TGTGCCAGCAGCTTTTCGCGGGGGAGGCGCACCGGGGAGCTGTTTTTT
CDR3: CASSFSRGRRTGELFF
D: TRBD2
J: TRBJ2-2
size: NA
V: TRBV5-6

DNA: TGCGCCAGCAGCAGCGGGGGAACAGGAGAGACCCAGTACTTC
CDR3: CASSSGGTGETQYF
D: TRBD2
J: TRBJ2-5
size: once
V: TRBV5-1

DNA: TGTGCCAGCAGCTCCCCTTTTGGGGCGGGCACTAGCACAGATACGCAGTATTTT
CDR3: CASSSPFGAGTSTDTQYF
D: NA
J: TRBJ2-3
size: once
V: TRBV7-6

DNA: TGTGCCTGGAGTGTACATTATCTAGCCAGGGGGCGCAATGAGCAGTTCTTC
CDR3: CAWSVHYLARGRNEQFF
D: TRBD1
J: TRBJ2-1
size: NA
V: TRBV30

DNA: TGTGCCAGCAGCGTAGGGGCCTTGGGGGCCAACGTCCTGACTTTC
CDR3: CASSVGALGANVLTF
D: NA
J: TRBJ2-6
size: NA
V: TRBV9

DNA: TGTGCCAGTAGTCCGATCAGCGGGGGGTCAGAGACCCAGTACTTC
CDR3: CASSPISGGSETQYF
D: TRBD2
J: TRBJ2-5
size: NA
V: TRBV19

DNA: TGTGCCAGCAGGCCGCGGAGCGATGGCTACACCTTC
CDR3: CASRPRSDGYTF
D: NA
J: TRBJ1-2
size: few
V: TRBV21-1

DNA: TGTGCCACAGGACAGGGGCTAAAGACCCAGTACTTC
CDR3: CATGQGLKTQYF
D: TRBD1
J: TRBJ2-5
size: once
V: TRBV19

DNA: TGCAGCGTTTCAACTAGCGGGGGGTGGAACGACGAGCAGTACTTC
CDR3: CSVSTSGGWNDEQYF
D: TRBD2
J: TRBJ2-7
size: NA
V: TRBV29-1

DNA: TGTGCCTGGAGTGTACAGGCGGTAACTAATGAAAAACTGTTTTTT
CDR3: CAWSVQAVTNEKLFF
D: NA
J: TRBJ1-4
size: NA
V: TRBV30

DNA: TGTGCCAGTAGGCCCAGGACGGTACATAATTCACCCCTCCACTTT
CDR3: CASRPRTVHNSPLHF
D: NA
J: TRBJ1-6
size: NA
V: TRBV19

DNA: TGTGCCAGCAGTTCCCCGCAGACCCAGTACTTC
CDR3: CASSSPQTQYF
D: NA
J: TRBJ2-5
size: NA
V: TRBV6-5

DNA: TGTGCCATCAGTGCGGGACCGGGGGAAAAACTGTTTTTT
CDR3: CAISAGPGEKLFF
D: NA
J: TRBJ1-4
size: NA
V: TRBV10-3

DNA: TGTGCCAGTATGAGGGGACAGGTATCCGGCGGCTACACCTTC
CDR3: CASMRGQVSGGYTF
D: TRBD1
J: TRBJ1-2
size: NA
V: TRBV19

DNA: TGTGCCAGCACCCCTGGCCCCGGACAGGGGGTTTGGGGCTTC
CDR3: CASTPGPGQGVWGF
D: TRBD1
J: TRBJ1-2
size: few
V: TRBV6-5

DNA: TGTGCCAGCAGTTACGGGAGGGTGGGTGAAAAACTGTTTTTT
CDR3: CASSYGRVGEKLFF
D: NA
J: TRBJ1-4
size: NA
V: TRBV6-5

DNA: TGTGCCAGTAAGGGGGCGGCTAACTATGGCTACACCTTC
CDR3: CASKGAANYGYTF
D: TRBD1
J: TRBJ1-2
size: NA
V: TRBV25-1

DNA: TGTGCCAGCAGACCTCAGGGGAACCAAGAGACCCAGTACTTC
CDR3: CASRPQGNQETQYF
D: NA
J: TRBJ2-5
size: once
V: TRBV4-2

DNA: TGTGCCAGCAGCTCCCCGACAGGGGCGGGAAACACCATATATTTT
CDR3: CASSSPTGAGNTIYF
D: TRBD1
J: TRBJ1-3
size: NA
V: TRBV5-6

DNA: TGTGCCAGCAGTCAAAGCGGGGGGGCCGCTTACAATGAGCAGTTCTTC
CDR3: CASSQSGGAAYNEQFF
D: TRBD2
J: TRBJ2-1
size: once
V: TRBV28

DNA: TGTGCCAGCTCACCAAGCAGGGACACTGAAGCTTTCTTT
CDR3: CASSPSRDTEAFF
D: NA
J: TRBJ1-1
size: NA
V: TRBV18

DNA: TGTGCCAGCAGCTTAGAAGGGAAATCCCTCAATTCACCCCTCCACTTT
CDR3: CASSLEGKSLNSPLHF
D: NA
J: TRBJ1-6
size: NA
V: TRBV7-9

DNA: TGTGCCAGCGGGGGGAACACTGAAGCTTTCTTT
CDR3: CASGGNTEAFF
D: NA
J: TRBJ1-1
size: NA
V: TRBV2

DNA: TGCGCCAGCAGCCAATTATCAAACACTGAAGCTTTCTTT
CDR3: CASSQLSNTEAFF
D: NA
J: TRBJ1-1
size: NA
V: TRBV4-3

DNA: TGTGCCAGCAGTTCCCCGGACACCGGGGAGCTGTTTTTT
CDR3: CASSSPDTGELFF
D: NA
J: TRBJ2-2
size: NA
V: TRBV6-6

DNA: TGTGCCAGCAGTTACCCTGGGACAGACTCACCCCTCCACTTT
CDR3: CASSYPGTDSPLHF
D: TRBD1
J: TRBJ1-6
size: NA
V: TRBV6-6

DNA: TGTGCCAGCAGCGTGGACGACTCCTACGAGCAGTACTTC
CDR3: CASSVDDSYEQYF
D: NA
J: TRBJ2-7
size: few
V: TRBV4-2

DNA: TGTGCCAGCAGCTTAAGGGTTGGGAACACTGAAGCTTTCTTT
CDR3: CASSLRVGNTEAFF
D: NA
J: TRBJ1-1
size: NA
V: TRBV7-2